These 5 T cell receptor beta chains came from one sample sequenced in a study of T cell responses to AZD1222 COVID-19 vaccine. The protocol was immunoSEQ multiplex PCR, while the TCRdb copy is restricted to in-frame clones and leaves out a portion. The table has 120,000 to 150,000 clones, 88% seen once. The sequencing used peripheral blood, collected on day 0 of AZD1222 vaccination. These receptors were obtained from an adult in good health.

This chain joins TRBV19 and TRBJ1-1; D remains ambiguous. The V gene lost 7 bases and the J gene lost 0 bases, with 12 bases spanning the gap. Germline CDR1 and CDR2: LNHDA and SQIVND (reference sequence). CDR3 length equals 14 residues. As DNA, the CDR3 is TGTGCCAGTACGGAGAACAGCTTGAACACTGAAGCTTTCTTT. It translates to CASTENSLNTEAFF.

The chain combines TRBV9 with TRBJ1-1, with TRBD1 identical over 8 bases. The junction had 8 bases not matched to a gene; V was cut back by 3 bases and J by 1 base. Germline values: CDR1 SGDLS, CDR2 YYNGEE. The CDR3 extends over 16 amino acids. CDR3 region: CASSADDRGWNTEAFF. The CDR3 nucleotides are TGTGCCAGCAGCGCCGATGACAGGGGATGGAACACTGAAGCTTTCTTT.

Worth noting for this clone: At the DNA level, this CDR3 is encoded by other sequences in the same sample as well. This chain links TRBV19 with TRBJ1-5; 7 positions agree with TRBD1. After removal of 6 bases from V and 1 base from J, the junction contained 6 bases not matched to a gene. This CDR3 has 15 residues. The germline V gene encodes CDR1 LNHDA and CDR2 SQIVND (reference sequence). CDR3 residues: CASRLDRASNQPQHF. In nucleotides, the CDR3 is TGTGCCAGTAGATTAGACAGGGCAAGCAATCAGCCCCAGCATTTT. Looking up the rest from reference TRBV19 and TRBJ1-5 gives the full variable domain: DGGITQSPKYLFRKEGQNVTLSCEQNLNHDAMYWYRQDPGQGLRLIYYSQIVNDFQKGDIAEGYSVSREKKESFPLTVTSAQKNPTAFYLCASRLDRASNQPQHFGDGTRLSIL.

The chain combines TRBV14 with TRBJ1-3; D unresolved. V was shortened by 6 bases and J by 4 bases, with 13 bases between the two germline ends. Per germline, CDR1 SGHDN and CDR2 FVKESK. The CDR3 has 14 amino acids. CDR3 sequence reads: CASRHAGAGNTIYF. The CDR3 bases are TGTGCCAGCAGGCATGCGGGTGCGGGAAACACCATATATTTT.

The chain carries TRBV9 and TRBJ2-1, with 13 bases matching TRBD2. Losses at the gene ends were 0 bases for V and 6 bases for J; bases not matched to a gene: 0. Germline V gene data show CDR1 as SGDLS and CDR2 as YYNGEE. The CDR3 contains 15 residues. The CDR3 reads CASSVGTSGGNEQFF. The DNA for the CDR3 is TGTGCCAGCAGCGTAGGGACTAGCGGGGGCAATGAGCAGTTCTTC.